This T cell receptor (beta chain) derives from a study of cytomegalovirus exposure and HLA in healthy donors. General study points: The study flagged about 160 TCR beta chains as cytomegalovirus-associated.

As to this clone: The antigen is undetermined.

With 60 Vbeta and 13 Jbeta primers, the PCR was carried out. Libraries were prepared by immunoSEQ multiplex PCR; TCRdb keeps only in-frame clonotypes and omits some of them. The table has 130,000 to 150,000 clones, roughly 76% seen once; the top ten hold less than 3.5%. The sequence came from a woman aged 25 to 45 in good health and CMV-seronegative. The sequencing input was PBMCs.

The CDR3 sequence is CASSQDITGGSGNTIYF. For the CDR3, the DNA is TGCGCCAGCAGCCAGGACATCACAGGGGGCTCTGGAAACACCATATATTTT. The chain carries TRBV4-1 and TRBJ1-3, with 8 bases identical to TRBD1. The CDR3 consists of 17 residues. The trim removed 3 bases at V and 0 bases at J, leaving 7 bases unmatched. Germline V gene sequence: CDR1 MGHRA, CDR2 YSYEKL.